This entry describes one T cell receptor beta chain. Its specificity is not known. Peripheral blood came from all dose cohorts at three timepoints. These data come from a study of OX40 agonist ivuxolimab in advanced cancers. Study summary: Ivuxolimab, an antibody acting as an agonist of OX40 (CD134), was used to treat patients.

Study-level results: More expanded clones were found, on average, in CD8+ than in CD4+ T cells.

Libraries were prepared by immunoSEQ multiplex PCR; TCRdb keeps only in-frame clonotypes and omits some of them. The sample holds 50,000 to 80,000 clones; less than 95% are singletons and the top ten take about 4.8%. The CDR3 loop spans 12 amino acids. CDR1 and CDR2 (germline): SGHVS, FQNEAQ. V lost 1 base and J lost 12, with 12 bases in between. This TCR was recovered from an adult with an advanced solid tumor such as melanoma, head and neck, liver or kidney cancer. The chain employs TRBV7-8 and TRBJ2-5; TRBD2 is a possible D gene (6 bases). The sequencing used CD4+ or CD8+ T cells sorted from blood, collected in a trial of the OX40 agonist ivuxolimab. As DNA, the CDR3 is TGTGCCAGCAGCTTAGTGCGGGACGCCGAGTACTTC. It codes for CASSLVRDAEYF.